The 24 T cell receptor beta chains given below trace back to one sample, sequenced in a study of beta chain features in type 1 diabetes. Reverse transcribing all isolated RNA meant expressed TCRB transcripts were sequenced. Clones were sequenced by immunoSEQ multiplex PCR, and TCRdb holds only the in-frame ones, with some missing. The data contain about 130,000 clones, 9.2% of them singletons. Sequenced sample: central memory CD4+ T cells from blood. The source of these receptors is a man younger than 35 in good health.

This clone was counted only a few times. The chain carries TRBV18 and TRBJ2-3; D remains ambiguous. V dropped 3 bases and J dropped 0 bases, with 10 bases sitting between them. The CDR3 has 15 amino acids. Germline assignment: CDR1 KGHSH and CDR2 LQKENI. The CDR3 loop is CASSPPSLSTDTQYF. CDR3 sequence (DNA): TGTGCCAGCTCACCGCCCAGTCTGAGCACAGATACGCAGTATTTT. The full variable domain, completed using reference TRBV18 and TRBJ2-3, is NAGVMQNPRHLVRRRGQEARLRCSPMKGHSHVYWYRQLPEEGLKFMVYLQKENIIDESGMPKERFSAEFPKEGPSILRIQQVVRGDSAAYFCASSPPSLSTDTQYFGPGTRLTVL.

This clone was counted between two and nine times. The chain uses TRBV7-2 and TRBJ1-1; 9 bases fit TRBD1. The germline V gene has CDR1 SGHTA and CDR2 FQGNSA. The CDR3 loop spans 14 amino acids. J gave up 12 bases and V 5 bases, and 13 bases lay outside the gene matches. CDR3 amino acids: CASSISGQGPYTFF. Here the CDR3 DNA reads TGTGCCAGCAGCATATCAGGACAGGGGCCCTACACTTTCTTT.

Only a few counts were recorded for this clone. The chain uses TRBV27 and TRBJ1-1, with D perhaps matching TRBD1 (5 bases). Trimming shortened V by 7 bases and J by 1 base, and 16 bases separated the two germline ends. The germline CDR1 and CDR2 sequences are MNHEY and SMNVEV (reference sequence). The CDR3 is 15 residues long. The CDR3 sequence is CASTPQGNRNTEAFF. The CDR3 region has the DNA TGTGCCAGCACCCCTCAGGGAAATAGGAACACTGAAGCTTTCTTT.

V gene TRBV29-1 combines with J gene TRBJ1-3; D remains ambiguous. CDR1 and CDR2 (germline): SQVTM, ANQGSEA. Trimming left V 7 bases short and J 0 bases short, with 7 bases between. The CDR3 totals 12 residues. CDR3 DNA: TGCAGCGCAGTTATCTCTGGAAACACCATATATTTT. Translating it yields CSAVISGNTIYF.

V usage is TRBV5-1 and J usage is TRBJ2-7, with 7 bases aligning to TRBD1. Per germline, CDR1 SGHRS and CDR2 YFSETQ. The V gene end was trimmed by 4 bases and the J gene end by 0 bases; junction bases not matched to a gene: 10. The CDR3 covers 16 residues. CDR3: CASSRLGTVSSYEQYF. The CDR3 region has the DNA TGCGCCAGCAGCAGATTAGGGACAGTCAGCTCCTACGAGCAGTACTTC.

The chain links TRBV5-1 to TRBJ2-1; D is possibly TRBD1 (5 bases). The length of the CDR3 is 15 residues. V dropped 2 bases and J dropped 0 bases, with 9 bases sitting between them. Germline lookup yields CDR1 SGHRS and CDR2 YFSETQ. Here the CDR3 reads CASSLGVGSYNEQFF. DNA of the CDR3: TGCGCCAGCAGCTTAGGGGTAGGCTCCTACAATGAGCAGTTCTTC.

The J gene is TRBJ2-3, the V gene TRBV7-3; perhaps TRBD2 as D (6 bases). The CDR3 contains 13 residues. Germline loops: CDR1 SGHTA, CDR2 FQGTGA. V lost 5 bases and J lost 5, with 11 bases in between. CDR3 sequence: CASSRGRGDTQYF. The CDR3 DNA is TGTGCCAGCAGCCGAGGGCGGGGAGATACGCAGTATTTT.

This clone was seen a handful of times. This rearrangement joins TRBV4-3 to TRBJ1-1; 8 nucleotides align to TRBD1. The J segment lost 3 bases and the V segment lost 4 bases, leaving 4 bases of the junction unmatched. This CDR3 has 14 residues. The germline V gene encodes CDR1 LGHNA and CDR2 YSLEER. The CDR3 region has the DNA TGCGCCAGCAGCCTCGGACAGGGAGACACTGAAGCTTTCTTT. It is translated as CASSLGQGDTEAFF.

This clone was observed a handful of times. The chain uses TRBV29-1 and TRBJ2-1; D might be TRBD2 (5 bases). Germline V gene sequence: CDR1 SQVTM, CDR2 ANQGSEA. V was cut by 5 bases and J by 0 bases, with 14 bases left in between. CDR3 length: 15 residues. Here the CDR3 reads CSVYPAGSSYNEQFF. CDR3 DNA sequence: TGCAGCGTTTACCCCGCGGGTAGCTCCTACAATGAGCAGTTCTTC.

This clone appeared a few times. The genes are TRBV6-1 and TRBJ2-3, with 10 positions matching TRBD2. The CDR3 spans 14 residues. The J segment lost 4 bases and the V segment lost 5 bases, leaving 3 bases of the junction unmatched. Germline-derived CDR1 and CDR2 are MNHNS and SASEGT. The CDR3 DNA reads TGTGCCAGCAGTCCTAGCGGGGGACCAGATACGCAGTATTTT. It translates to CASSPSGGPDTQYF.

The chain links TRBV19 to TRBJ2-5, with TRBD2 identical over 7 bases. This CDR3 has 14 amino acids. Trimming removed 4 bases from V and 5 bases from J; junction bases left unmatched: 7. Germline CDR1 LNHDA, CDR2 SQIVND (reference sequence). CDR3: CASSTRGGTETQYF. Here the CDR3 DNA reads TGTGCCAGTAGTACGAGGGGAGGGACGGAGACCCAGTACTTC. The whole variable domain, remainder taken from reference TRBV19 and TRBJ2-5, is DGGITQSPKYLFRKEGQNVTLSCEQNLNHDAMYWYRQDPGQGLRLIYYSQIVNDFQKGDIAEGYSVSREKKESFPLTVTSAQKNPTAFYLCASSTRGGTETQYFGPGTRLLVL.

The chain links TRBV14 to TRBJ1-6, with 8 positions matching TRBD1. This CDR3 spans 15 amino acids. CDR1 and CDR2 (germline): SGHDN, FVKESK. V was clipped by 4 bases and J by 8 bases; unmatched bases: 7. DNA of the CDR3: TGTGCCAGCAGCCCCATGACAGGGGCTGATTCACCCCTCCACTTT. Translated: CASSPMTGADSPLHF.

This clone turned up a few times. The chain is built from TRBV27 and TRBJ2-7; 9 nucleotides align to TRBD1. The CDR3 spans 14 residues. Trimming cost V 5 bases and J 7 bases; bases outside gene matches: 9. Per the germline V gene, CDR1 is MNHEY and CDR2 is SMNVEV (reference sequence). CDR3 sequence reads: CASSRQGEVGEQYF. The CDR3 nucleotides read TGTGCCAGCAGTCGACAGGGGGAAGTGGGGGAGCAGTACTTC.

The gene calls are TRBV6-5 and TRBJ1-2, with D unresolved. Trimming cost V 6 bases and J 0 bases, with 14 bases left between them. The germline V gene encodes CDR1 MNHEY and CDR2 SVGAGI. CDR3 length: 15 residues. The CDR3 region is CASRFSSLANYGYTF. The CDR3 DNA reads as TGTGCCAGCAGGTTTAGCAGCTTAGCTAACTATGGCTACACCTTC.

This clone was detected only a few times. The junction departs from the called germline gene at one end, perhaps through a read error. The J gene is TRBJ2-7, the V gene TRBV7-2; TRBD2 agrees at 11 bases. The germline V gene encodes CDR1 SGHTA and CDR2 FQGNSA. The CDR3 spans 15 residues. CDR3 residues: CASRLGLAGGDEQYF. CDR3 DNA: TGTGCCAGCAGGTTAGGACTAGCGGGTGGTGACGAGCAGTACTTC. The whole variable domain, remainder taken from reference TRBV7-2 and TRBJ2-7, is GAGVSQSPSNKVTEKGKDVELRCDPISGHTALYWYRQSLGQGLEFLIYFQGNSAPDKSGLPSDRFSAERTGGSVSTLTIQRTQQEDSAVYLCASRLGLAGGDEQYFGPGTRLTVT.

In its sample, this clone was seen a few times. J is TRBJ1-6 and V is TRBV27; 10 nucleotides align to TRBD1. The CDR3 spans 16 residues. CDR1 is MNHEY, CDR2 SMNVEV, per germline (reference sequence). V was pared by 5 bases and J by 3 bases, with 4 bases of the junction left unmatched. The CDR3 here is CASSTWTGGYNSPLHF. CDR3 DNA sequence: TGTGCCAGCAGTACTTGGACAGGGGGCTATAATTCACCCCTCCACTTT.

This clone was seen more than once but under ten times. The rearrangement uses TRBV10-3 and TRBJ2-7, with TRBD1 identical over 9 bases. After removal of 9 bases from V and 5 bases from J, the junction contained 11 bases not matched to a gene. From germline, CDR1 is ENHRY and CDR2 SYGVKD. The CDR3 length is 14 residues. Written as DNA, the CDR3 is TGTGCCATGAATCCCGGACAGGGGTCCCACGAGCAGTACTTC. This translates into CAMNPGQGSHEQYF.

The rearrangement uses TRBV27 and TRBJ1-4, with a tentative D call TRBD1 (5 bases). Germline V CDR1 and CDR2: MNHEY, SMNVEV (reference sequence). There are 14 residues in the CDR3. Trimming stripped 6 bases from V and 4 bases from J, with 12 bases between. CDR3 coding DNA: TGTGCCAGCAGACGACAGTCGGGTAATGAAAAACTGTTTTTT. Protein: CASRRQSGNEKLFF.

V gene TRBV2 combines with J gene TRBJ2-3; TRBD2 matches at 14 bases. Trimming at V came to 8 bases and at J to 2 bases, leaving 12 bases not matched to a gene. Germline values: CDR1 SNHLY, CDR2 FYNNEI. CDR3 length: 18 residues. The CDR3 nucleotides are TGTGCCAGCTCAACCCTAACGACTAGCGGGGGGGTCACAGATACGCAGTATTTT. It encodes CASSTLTTSGGVTDTQYF.

A few counts support this clone. V usage is TRBV30 and J usage is TRBJ2-5; 7 positions match TRBD2. This CDR3 is 14 amino acids long. V shed 0 bases and J 3 bases; nucleotides not matched to a gene: 4. Looked up from germline, CDR1 is GTSNPN and CDR2 is SVGIG (reference sequence). CDR3 loop: CAWSVGGSKETQYF. The CDR3 nucleotides read TGTGCCTGGAGTGTCGGGGGGTCAAAAGAGACCCAGTACTTC.

The chain employs TRBV9 and TRBJ2-1, with 15 bases that match TRBD2. Trimming removed 4 bases from V and 8 bases from J; junction bases left unmatched: 10. Germline loops: CDR1 SGDLS, CDR2 YYNGEE. This CDR3 has 17 amino acids. CDR3 region: CASSLTSGTSGGYEQFF. DNA of the CDR3: TGTGCCAGCAGCCTAACGAGTGGGACTAGCGGGGGGTATGAGCAGTTCTTC.

This clone turned up a few times. The gene calls are TRBV6-1 and TRBJ2-5; tentatively, D is TRBD1 (6 bases). There are 12 residues in the CDR3. Trimming shortened V by 9 bases and J by 2 bases, and 10 bases separated the two germline ends. Germline V CDR1 and CDR2: MNHNS, SASEGT. The CDR3, as DNA: TGTGCCAGTGGACAGAGACAAGAGACCCAGTACTTC. Protein sequence: CASGQRQETQYF.

This clone was counted between two and nine times. This chain connects TRBV7-6 to TRBJ2-3, with D perhaps TRBD1 (5 bases). The V end was cut by 5 bases, the J end by 7 bases, with 19 bases between. The CDR3 has 15 residues. Germline V gene sequence: CDR1 SGHVS, CDR2 FNYEAQ. The CDR3 here is CASSPSYQGSNTQYF. CDR3 in DNA: TGTGCCAGCAGCCCCTCGTACCAGGGCAGTAATACGCAGTATTTT.

The chain links TRBV11-2 to TRBJ1-1; D ambiguous. The CDR3 has 13 amino acids. The germline V gene encodes CDR1 SGHAT and CDR2 FQNNGV. V lost 2 bases, J lost 10 bases, and 14 bases lay in between. The CDR3 coding sequence is TGTGCCAGCAGCTTATTCAGAGAGGCGGGAGCTTTCTTT. Translation gives CASSLFREAGAFF. The entire variable domain, with the rest obtained from reference TRBV11-2 and TRBJ1-1, is as follows: EAGVAQSPRYKIIEKRQSVAFWCNPISGHATLYWYQQILGQGPKLLIQFQNNGVVDDSQLPKDRFSAERLKGVDSTLKIQPAKLEDSAVYLCASSLFREAGAFFGQGTRLTVV.